The present entry profiles one T cell receptor beta chain with its context. The V gene's germline CDR1 is SGHVS and CDR2 FQNEAQ. The CDR3 runs to 15 residues. Losses at the gene ends were 5 bases for V and 5 bases for J; bases not matched to a gene: 9. How the authors handled the data: Counts of nucleated cells, estimated from reference gene primer amplification, were obtained. Here immunoSEQ multiplex PCR was the method, and the copy in TCRdb shows in-frame clones only, minus some. D and trimming were read from the DNA, whereas the V and J calls and clone size are those reported in that table. The profile covers about 110,000 clones, with about 85% appearing a single time and less than 1.5% taken by the ten largest. This entry comes from a study of blood T cell repertoires in COVID-19. About the research overall: Samples of COVID-19 (acute and convalescent) were obtained from the United States, Italy and Spain. PBMCs, B-cell-depleted T cells, or T cells provided the cDNA or gDNA that made up the material.

This TCR derives from a man aged 40-50 years with acute or convalescent COVID-19. The sample taken for sequencing was peripheral blood. The chain links TRBV7-8 to TRBJ2-7, with 10 positions matching TRBD1. CDR3 bases: TGTGCCAGCAGCCTAGAGCGGACAGGGGGGAACGAGCAGTACTTC. Residues: CASSLERTGGNEQYF.